These 17 T cell receptor beta chains were all obtained from the same sample, sequenced in a study of blood T cell repertoires in COVID-19. Generated by immunoSEQ multiplex PCR, the TCRdb table keeps only in-frame clones and is missing some. Counted here are approximately 220,000 clones, less than 90% occurring once; the ten biggest clones make up approximately 0.66%. The sequenced sample was peripheral blood. These receptors were taken from a man aged 35 to 55 with acute or convalescent COVID-19.

This chain links TRBV9 with TRBJ2-7, with D perhaps matching TRBD2 (6 bases). Germline values: CDR1 SGDLS, CDR2 YYNGEE. CDR3 length: 14 residues. V was shortened by 0 bases and J by 7 bases, with 14 bases between the two germline ends. CDR3 coding DNA: TGTGCCAGCAGCGTAGATCTTAGTGCGGGGGAGCAGTACTTC. Its translation is CASSVDLSAGEQYF.

This clone was observed a handful of times. V and J are TRBV21-1 and TRBJ2-7; the table's D call TRBD2 went unverified against the DNA. TRBV21-1 is classified as a pseudogene. The CDR3 consists of 15 residues. CDR3 DNA: TGTGCCAGCGCGCGGACTAGCGGGAGATCCTACGAGCAGTACTTC. Translated, it gives CASARTSGRSYEQYF.

The chain has TRBV4-3 and TRBJ2-7; no clear D gene. The V gene's germline CDR1 is LGHNA and CDR2 YSLEER. V was cut by 0 bases and J by 2 bases, with 11 bases left in between. CDR3 length: 15 amino acids. The CDR3 spells CASSQELETPYEQYF. CDR3 nucleotide sequence: TGCGCCAGCAGCCAAGAATTGGAGACGCCCTACGAGCAGTACTTC.

The rearrangement links TRBV28 to TRBJ2-1; 9 nucleotides agree with TRBD2. CDR1 is MDHEN, CDR2 SYDVKM, per germline. The CDR3 contains 15 residues. Trimming took 7 bases from V and 0 from J; bases not matched to a gene: 4. This CDR3 is CASTAGGGSYNEQFF. CDR3 DNA sequence: TGTGCCAGCACCGCGGGGGGGGGCTCCTACAATGAGCAGTTCTTC.

This sequence joins TRBV10-1 and TRBJ1-1; 9 nucleotides agree with TRBD1. This CDR3 spans 12 amino acids. CDR1 and CDR2 from the germline V gene are WNHNN and SYGVQD (reference sequence). V trimming: 5 bases; J trimming: 11 bases; junction bases outside the gene matches: 6. This CDR3 is CASSSTGGNAFF. The CDR3 nucleotides read TGCGCCAGCAGTAGTACAGGGGGCAATGCTTTCTTT.

The chain carries TRBV19 and TRBJ1-2, with TRBD1 matching 10 bases. The CDR3 has 17 amino acids. V was clipped by 6 bases and J by 4 bases; unmatched bases: 14. Germline V gives CDR1 LNHDA, CDR2 SQIVND (reference sequence). The CDR3 loop reads CASRRIFPGQGSYGYTF. The CDR3 region has the DNA TGTGCCAGTAGACGGATTTTCCCGGGACAGGGGAGCTATGGCTACACCTTC.

V and J are TRBV29-1 and TRBJ2-3; 7 nucleotides line up with TRBD2. J lost 2 bases, V lost 1 base, and 3 bases had no gene match. The germline V gene encodes CDR1 SQVTM and CDR2 ANQGSEA. CDR3 length: 14 amino acids. Here the CDR3 DNA reads TGCAGCGTTGAAGGGGGGGGAGACACAGATACGCAGTATTTT. This gives the protein CSVEGGGDTDTQYF.

This clone was seen a single time. The chain employs TRBV6-5 and TRBJ1-3; D possibly corresponds to TRBD1 (6 bases). The CDR3 has 14 amino acids. Germline-derived CDR1 and CDR2 are MNHEY and SVGAGI. Trimming cost V 6 bases and J 4 bases, with 13 bases left between them. The CDR3 reads CASSISTGGNTIYF. The CDR3 DNA sequence: TGTGCCAGCAGCATATCGACAGGCGGAAACACCATATATTTT.

The chain carries TRBV28 and TRBJ2-1; 11 bases are a match to TRBD2. Per the germline V gene, CDR1 is MDHEN and CDR2 is SYDVKM. The J segment lost 4 bases and the V segment lost 4 bases, leaving 0 bases of the junction unmatched. This CDR3 region has 14 residues. For the CDR3, the DNA is TGTGCCAGCAGTTGGACTAGCGGGTACAATGAGCAGTTCTTC. This sequence encodes CASSWTSGYNEQFF.

This clone occurred a few times. The V gene is TRBV3-1 (or the pseudogene TRBV3-2), the J gene TRBJ2-7; D remains ambiguous. The CDR3 runs to 12 residues. Germline loops: CDR1 LGHDT, CDR2 YNNKEL (reference sequence). With 1 base removed from V and 6 bases from J, the gap between germline ends came to 7 bases. CDR3 DNA: TGTGCCAGCAGCCAAGCGCCTAGCGAGCAGTACTTC. As protein: CASSQAPSEQYF.

J is TRBJ1-1 and V is TRBV6-5; D gene uncertain. The length of the CDR3 is 14 residues. Germline V gives CDR1 MNHEY, CDR2 SVGAGI. Trimming cost V 6 bases and J 4 bases, with 15 bases left between them. CDR3 sequence reads: CASRRAFAGTEAFF. CDR3 DNA: TGTGCCAGCAGGCGGGCCTTTGCGGGCACTGAAGCTTTCTTT.

The CDR3 spells CASSPGGRTEAFF. In DNA form, the CDR3 reads TGCGCCAGCAGCCCCGGGGGTAGGACTGAAGCTTTCTTT. The J gene is TRBJ1-1, the V gene TRBV5-1; D perhaps matches TRBD1 (5 bases). The CDR3 sequence is 13 residues long. V lost 4 bases to trimming and J lost 5 bases, with 12 bases between them. Germline V lookup: CDR1 SGHRS, CDR2 YFSETQ.

This clone was detected once. The chain joins TRBV28 to TRBJ1-6; D unclear. CDR3 length: 14 residues. V was cut by 5 bases and J by 2 bases, with 7 bases left in between. Germline assignment: CDR1 MDHEN and CDR2 SYDVKM. The CDR3 loop is CASSTATYNSPLHF. For the CDR3, the DNA is TGTGCCAGCAGTACAGCTACCTATAATTCACCCCTCCACTTT. The whole variable domain, filled in from reference TRBV28 and TRBJ1-6, reads DVKVTQSSRYLVKRTGEKVFLECVQDMDHENMFWYRQDPGLGLRLIYFSYDVKMKEKGDIPEGYSVSREKKERFSLILESASTNQTSMYLCASSTATYNSPLHFGNGTRLTVT.

In DNA form, the CDR3 reads TGTGCCAGCAGTCCTCTCGACGGGGTCTATGGCTACACCTTC. As protein: CASSPLDGVYGYTF. The chain recombines TRBV27 with TRBJ1-2; D is ambiguous. Germline-derived CDR1 and CDR2 are MNHEY and SMNVEV (reference sequence). The CDR3 runs 14 residues. The V end was cut by 5 bases, the J end by 4 bases, with 14 bases between.

This clone was detected once. The J gene is TRBJ2-1, the V gene TRBV9, with 10 bases matching TRBD2. In germline, CDR1 is SGDLS, CDR2 YYNGEE. Unmatched junction bases numbered 8, after V lost 4 bases and J lost 4 bases. The CDR3 is made up of 16 amino acids. CDR3 region: CASSSLTAGGYNEQFF. The CDR3, as DNA: TGTGCCAGCAGCTCACTGACAGCGGGAGGGTACAATGAGCAGTTCTTC. The whole variable domain, filled in from reference TRBV9 and TRBJ2-1, reads DSGVTQTPKHLITATGQRVTLRCSPRSGDLSVYWYQQSLDQGLQFLIQYYNGEERAKGNILERFSAQQFPDLHSELNLSSLELGDSALYFCASSSLTAGGYNEQFFGPGTRLTVL.

CDR3: CASSPGLADTYEQYF. As DNA, the CDR3 is TGTGCCAGCAGTCCGGGACTAGCGGATACCTACGAGCAGTACTTC. This chain links TRBV27 with TRBJ2-7, with TRBD2 matching 11 bases. There are 15 residues in the CDR3. Losses at the gene ends were 5 bases for V and 2 bases for J; bases not matched to a gene: 5. Germline loops: CDR1 MNHEY, CDR2 SMNVEV (reference sequence).

The chain carries TRBV10-3 and TRBJ2-1; possibly TRBD2 for D (6 bases). V was clipped by 0 bases and J by 9 bases, with 18 bases between them. CDR3 length: 16 residues. Germline loops: CDR1 ENHRY, CDR2 SYGVKD. The CDR3 bases are TGTGCCATCAGTGAGTCTGGCCCCGGGCGGGGCACTGAGCAGTTCTTC. Encoded protein: CAISESGPGRGTEQFF.